The 31 T cell receptor beta chains below come from one sample, sequenced in a study of shared clonotypes between healthy human individuals. Clones were sequenced by immunoSEQ multiplex PCR, and TCRdb holds only the in-frame ones, with some missing. Of 2 million to 3 million clones listed, over 85% are singletons. The sequencing sample was made of naive CD4+ T cells from PBMCs. As for subset: CD45RA+ positively selected. The receptors come from a young man in good health. Some clones in this sample may be carry-over from other donors' samples.

This clone was picked up a small number of times. This rearrangement joins TRBV6-6 to TRBJ1-3; no firm D call. The V end was cut by 6 bases, the J end by 0 bases, with 12 bases between. Germline CDR1 MNHNY, CDR2 SVGAGI (reference sequence). The CDR3 loop spans 15 amino acids. CDR3 protein: CASRGGPLSGNTIYF. CDR3 nucleotides: TGTGCCAGCAGGGGAGGACCCCTCTCTGGAAACACCATATATTTT.

The rearrangement joins TRBV7-9 to TRBJ1-1; D is unclear. CDR3 length: 15 amino acids. Trimming removed 5 bases at V and 1 base at J, with 14 bases between. CDR1 is SEHNR, CDR2 FQNEAQ, per germline (reference sequence). The DNA of the CDR3 is TGTGCCAGCAGCCGCGGCTCTTCGGGGAACACTGAAGCTTTCTTT. Translated, it gives CASSRGSSGNTEAFF.

This clone was seen just once. The chain combines TRBV7-6 with TRBJ2-7; 7 bases match TRBD2. Trimming took 5 bases from V and 4 from J; bases not matched to a gene: 17. Germline CDR1 SGHVS, CDR2 FNYEAQ. CDR3 size: 17 residues. The CDR3 DNA reads as TGTGCCAGCAGCGCGCCGCCCCGGGGGGACTTGTATTACGAGCAGTACTTC. Translating it yields CASSAPPRGDLYYEQYF.

The V and J genes are TRBV14 and TRBJ2-2; D unclear. The CDR3 is 17 amino acids. With 4 bases removed from V and 0 bases from J, the gap between germline ends came to 15 bases. Germline loops: CDR1 SGHDN, CDR2 FVKESK. CDR3 loop: CASSRPPSATNTGELFF. The CDR3 bases are TGTGCCAGCAGCCGTCCCCCAAGCGCAACGAACACCGGGGAGCTGTTTTTT.

The CDR3 here is CASSPRQGTGDTEAFF. CDR3 nucleotides: TGTGCCAGTAGTCCCCGACAGGGGACGGGGGACACTGAAGCTTTCTTT. The V gene is TRBV19, the J gene TRBJ1-1; TRBD1 matches 8 bases. Trimming removed 5 bases from V and 3 bases from J; junction bases left unmatched: 11. Per the germline V gene, CDR1 is LNHDA and CDR2 is SQIVND (reference sequence). The CDR3 length is 16 residues.

The J gene is TRBJ1-2, the V gene TRBV15, with a possible D match to TRBD1 (5 bases). V was shortened by 5 bases and J by 8 bases, with 15 bases between the two germline ends. The CDR3 runs to 13 residues. Germline V gene sequence: CDR1 LNHNV, CDR2 YYDKDF (reference sequence). The CDR3 DNA follows: TGTGCCACCAGCTTAGGACAAATCGGCGGCTACACCTTC. As protein: CATSLGQIGGYTF.

V usage is TRBV7-3 and J usage is TRBJ1-1; D possibly corresponds to TRBD1 (5 bases). CDR1 is SGHTA, CDR2 FQGTGA, per germline. The length of the CDR3 is 13 residues. The V and J ends lost 2 bases and 9 bases respectively, with 13 bases between them. CDR3 bases: TGTGCCAGCAGCTTATCCTTTGGGGACCAAGCTTTCTTT. It codes for CASSLSFGDQAFF. The variable domain in full, with the rest retrieved from reference TRBV7-3 and TRBJ1-1, is GAGVSQTPSNKVTEKGKYVELRCDPISGHTALYWYRQSLGQGPEFLIYFQGTGAADDSGLPNDRFFAVRPEGSVSTLKIQRTERGDSAVYLCASSLSFGDQAFFGQGTRLTVV.

The CDR3 sequence is CARAQGTGELFF. For the CDR3, the DNA is TGTGCCAGAGCCCAGGGCACCGGGGAGCTGTTTTTT. V and J are TRBV5-3 and TRBJ2-2; tentative D call: TRBD1 (5 bases). TRBV5-3 is designated an ORF whose function remains uncertain. V lost 7 bases, J lost 4 bases, and 8 bases lay in between. The CDR3 spans 12 residues.

The gene calls are TRBV5-4 and TRBJ2-2; no clear D. The V end was cut by 0 bases, the J end by 5 bases, with 8 bases between. The CDR3 spans 14 residues. CDR1 and CDR2 from the germline V gene are SGHNT and YYREEE (reference sequence). CDR3 nucleotides: TGTGCCAGCAGCTTGGGAGGAAGAACCGGGGAGCTGTTTTTT. Amino acid sequence: CASSLGGRTGELFF.

This chain uses TRBV5-1 with TRBJ2-3; D possibly corresponds to TRBD2 (5 bases). The CDR3 consists of 17 residues. The ends were cut back, 0 bases at V and 2 bases at J, with 16 bases in the middle. Germline lookup yields CDR1 SGHRS and CDR2 YFSETQ. As DNA, the CDR3 is TGCGCCAGCAGCTTGGTTGCGTTAGTGGGAGACACAGATACGCAGTATTTT. This encodes CASSLVALVGDTDTQYF.

V gene TRBV7-9 combines with J gene TRBJ1-1, with TRBD1 matching over 11 bases. V was clipped by 5 bases and J by 5 bases; unmatched bases: 4. Germline values: CDR1 SEHNR, CDR2 FQNEAQ (reference sequence). The CDR3 loop spans 14 amino acids. The CDR3 DNA is TGTGCCAGCAGCGCACGGGACAGGGGGACTGAAGCTTTCTTT. This encodes CASSARDRGTEAFF. The full variable domain, with the rest looked up from reference TRBV7-9 and TRBJ1-1, is DTGVSQNPRHKITKRGQNVTFRCDPISEHNRLYWYRQTLGQGPEFLTYFQNEAQLEKSRLLSDRFSAERPKGSFSTLEIQRTEQGDSAMYLCASSARDRGTEAFFGQGTRLTVV.

This chain joins TRBV25-1 and TRBJ2-7; D unresolved. Trimming took off 4 bases at V and 3 bases at J, with 10 bases between the two ends. Germline lookup yields CDR1 MGHDK and CDR2 SYGVNS. This CDR3 comprises 13 residues. CDR3 in amino acids: CASSVPPLYEQYF. The CDR3 region has the DNA TGTGCCAGCAGTGTCCCCCCCCTCTACGAGCAGTACTTC.

The V gene is TRBV28, the J gene TRBJ1-1; D might be TRBD1 (5 bases). The V end lost 5 bases, the J end lost 1 base, and 17 bases lay between the germline ends. This CDR3 is 16 amino acids long. The germline CDR1 and CDR2 sequences are MDHEN and SYDVKM. CDR3: CASSSGTLGGNTEAFF. In nucleotides, the CDR3 is TGTGCCAGCAGTAGCGGGACCCTAGGTGGGAACACTGAAGCTTTCTTT.

The CDR3 DNA reads as TGTGCCAGCAGTTACGGAGGACAGGGGAGGTTCTATGGCTACACCTTC. This sequence encodes CASSYGGQGRFYGYTF. This sequence joins TRBV27 and TRBJ1-2, with 9 positions matching TRBD1. Germline loops: CDR1 MNHEY, CDR2 SMNVEV (reference sequence). The CDR3 sequence is 16 residues long. V shed 4 bases and J 4 bases; nucleotides not matched to a gene: 10.

The gene calls are TRBV7-2 and TRBJ2-3; D gene uncertain. Between the trimmed V and J ends, which lost 5 bases and 1 base, there was a span of 16 bases. The CDR3 spans 16 residues. Germline CDR1 reads SGHTA; CDR2 reads FQGNSA. The CDR3 reads CASSPTANLGTDTQYF. The CDR3 coding sequence is TGTGCCAGCAGCCCAACAGCGAACTTAGGCACAGATACGCAGTATTTT.

The chain employs TRBV27 and TRBJ2-1; 7 positions match TRBD2. This CDR3 is 14 amino acids long. The germline gives CDR1 MNHEY, CDR2 SMNVEV (reference sequence). CDR3 in DNA: TGTGCGACATTGGGCGGGAGTTCCTACAATGAGCAGTTCTTC. It encodes CATLGGSSYNEQFF.

The CDR3 loop is CASNPWGQDTQYF. The CDR3 DNA is TGTGCCAGCAATCCGTGGGGTCAAGATACGCAGTATTTT. This chain uses TRBV27 with TRBJ2-3, with D unresolved. The CDR3 covers 13 residues. V was clipped by 7 bases and J by 5 bases, with 13 bases between them. Germline V gene lookup returns CDR1 MNHEY and CDR2 SMNVEV (reference sequence).

The CDR3 DNA reads as TGTGCCAGCCAACCTCTTGGGGGGGCTGGTATTGCGGCAGAGACCCAGTACTTC. Its protein is CASQPLGGAGIAAETQYF. The chain couples TRBV28 to TRBJ2-5, with D tentatively TRBD2 (7 bases). This CDR3 comprises 18 residues. Germline CDR1 MDHEN, CDR2 SYDVKM. The V end was cut by 8 bases, the J end by 4 bases, with 29 bases between. Complete variable domain (other parts from reference TRBV28 and TRBJ2-5): DVKVTQSSRYLVKRTGEKVFLECVQDMDHENMFWYRQDPGLGLRLIYFSYDVKMKEKGDIPEGYSVSREKKERFSLILESASTNQTSMYLCASQPLGGAGIAAETQYFGPGTRLLVL.

This clone was observed a single time. The chain combines TRBV11-2 with TRBJ2-3; D is unresolved. Germline V CDR1 and CDR2: SGHAT, FQNNGV. Trimming stripped 6 bases from V and 6 bases from J, with 10 bases between. There are 12 residues in the CDR3. The CDR3 protein is CASRLNSDTQYF. CDR3 coding DNA: TGTGCCAGCAGACTAAACTCCGATACGCAGTATTTT.

This chain joins TRBV10-3 and TRBJ2-3; possible D gene TRBD2, 5 bases. V was trimmed by 4 bases and J by 6 bases, leaving 23 bases between them. CDR3 length equals 17 residues. Germline V gives CDR1 ENHRY, CDR2 SYGVKD. The CDR3 coding sequence is TGTGCCATCAGTGCCCCATTTAGTTGGGCGGGCCTGGATACGCAGTATTTT. This codes for CAISAPFSWAGLDTQYF.

The chain recombines TRBV7-2 with TRBJ2-3; the D gene is possibly TRBD1 (6 bases). Germline V lookup: CDR1 SGHTA, CDR2 FQGNSA. V was pared by 4 bases and J by 5 bases, with 13 bases between. The CDR3 contains 14 residues. The CDR3 DNA is TGTGCCAGCAGCTCAACAGGGACGGAAGATACGCAGTATTTT. Translation: CASSSTGTEDTQYF.

This chain uses TRBV25-1 with TRBJ2-3; 9 bases agree with TRBD2. The germline CDR1 and CDR2 sequences are MGHDK and SYGVNS. The junction had 5 bases not matched to a gene; V was cut back by 4 bases and J by 0 bases. This CDR3 contains 16 residues. CDR3 DNA: TGTGCCAGCAGTGTATTAGCGGGAGTGAGCACAGATACGCAGTATTTT. Its translation is CASSVLAGVSTDTQYF.

The rearrangement uses TRBV28 and TRBJ2-3; D might be TRBD2 (5 bases). CDR3 length: 19 amino acids. CDR1 and CDR2 (germline): MDHEN, SYDVKM. V gave up 1 base and J gave up 2 bases, with 22 bases separating them. As DNA, the CDR3 is TGTGCCAGCAGTTTATCGCTAATGCGGCTAGCCCAATCCACAGATACGCAGTATTTT. It is translated as CASSLSLMRLAQSTDTQYF.

The rearrangement uses TRBV2 and TRBJ1-2; possibly TRBD1 for D (6 bases). The length of the CDR3 is 12 residues. Per germline, CDR1 SNHLY and CDR2 FYNNEI. Trimming cost V 8 bases and J 2 bases, with 9 bases left between them. CDR3 DNA sequence: TGTGCCAGCCAGGGGCCCAACTATGGCTACACCTTC. Translating it yields CASQGPNYGYTF.

The chain joins TRBV28 to TRBJ2-1, with D uncertain. Germline V gene sequence: CDR1 MDHEN, CDR2 SYDVKM. Trimming left V 8 bases short and J 7 bases short, with 15 bases between. This CDR3 spans 13 amino acids. CDR3 loop: CASQTPQGNEQFF. The CDR3, as DNA: TGTGCCAGCCAAACCCCCCAAGGGAATGAGCAGTTCTTC.

This rearrangement joins TRBV5-1 to TRBJ1-1; 10 positions agree with TRBD1. CDR1 and CDR2 from the germline V gene are SGHRS and YFSETQ. CDR3 length equals 14 residues. Trimming at V came to 7 bases and at J to 5 bases, leaving 8 bases not matched to a gene. The CDR3 here is CASGKGGQGTEAFF. CDR3 DNA sequence: TGCGCCAGCGGGAAGGGGGGACAGGGGACTGAAGCTTTCTTT.

The J gene is TRBJ1-2, the V gene TRBV5-1, with TRBD1 as a possible D gene (6 bases). Germline lookup yields CDR1 SGHRS and CDR2 YFSETQ. Trimming removed 2 bases from V and 4 bases from J, with 12 bases in between. CDR3 size: 14 residues. The CDR3 coding sequence is TGCGCCAGCAGCTTTTTACAGGGAAGCTATGGCTACACCTTC. Amino acid sequence: CASSFLQGSYGYTF.

About this clone itself: The sample has other DNA sequences that encode this CDR3 too. The rearrangement links TRBV7-9 to TRBJ2-7; tentatively, D is TRBD2 (6 bases). CDR1 and CDR2 (germline): SEHNR, FQNEAQ (reference sequence). Trimming removed 3 bases at V and 0 bases at J, with 12 bases between. This CDR3 region has 15 residues. This CDR3 is CASSLGSGSSYEQYF. The DNA for the CDR3 is TGTGCCAGCAGCTTGGGTAGCGGAAGCTCCTACGAGCAGTACTTC.

This chain uses TRBV5-1 with TRBJ1-4; D is perhaps TRBD1 (5 bases). Trimming took 4 bases from V and 3 from J, leaving 19 bases between them. Germline CDR1 reads SGHRS; CDR2 reads YFSETQ. The CDR3 length is 17 residues. The CDR3 DNA reads as TGCGCCAGCAGCCCAAGGTCAGTGGGGACGGCTAATGAAAAACTGTTTTTT. This translates into CASSPRSVGTANEKLFF.

The V call is TRBV7-9, the J call TRBJ2-3; 7 bases fit TRBD2. V dropped 2 bases and J dropped 4; count of bases not matched to a gene: 6. Germline V CDR1 and CDR2: SEHNR, FQNEAQ (reference sequence). The CDR3 covers 15 residues. The CDR3, as DNA: TGTGCCAGCAGCTTAATGGCGGGGGAGGCAGATACGCAGTATTTT. This sequence encodes CASSLMAGEADTQYF.

The chain links TRBV4-3 to TRBJ1-5; the D gene is possibly TRBD1 (5 bases). The CDR3 totals 15 residues. Trimming took off 0 bases at V and 2 bases at J, with 8 bases between the two ends. Germline CDR1 and CDR2: LGHNA and YSLEER. The CDR3 loop reads CASSQEVGGNQPQHF. The CDR3 DNA sequence: TGCGCCAGCAGCCAAGAGGTGGGGGGCAATCAGCCCCAGCATTTT.